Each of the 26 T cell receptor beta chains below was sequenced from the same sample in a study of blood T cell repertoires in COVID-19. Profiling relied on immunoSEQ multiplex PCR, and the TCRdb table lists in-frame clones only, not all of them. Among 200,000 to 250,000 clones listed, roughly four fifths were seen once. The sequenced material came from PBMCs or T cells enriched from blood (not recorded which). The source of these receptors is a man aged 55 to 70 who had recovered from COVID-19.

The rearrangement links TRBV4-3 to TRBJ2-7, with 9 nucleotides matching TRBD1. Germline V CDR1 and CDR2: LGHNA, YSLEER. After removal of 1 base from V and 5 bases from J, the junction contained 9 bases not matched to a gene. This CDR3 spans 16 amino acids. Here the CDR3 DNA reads TGCGCCAGCAGCCAAGGTACGGGACAGGGCGTCCACGAGCAGTACTTC. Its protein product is CASSQGTGQGVHEQYF.

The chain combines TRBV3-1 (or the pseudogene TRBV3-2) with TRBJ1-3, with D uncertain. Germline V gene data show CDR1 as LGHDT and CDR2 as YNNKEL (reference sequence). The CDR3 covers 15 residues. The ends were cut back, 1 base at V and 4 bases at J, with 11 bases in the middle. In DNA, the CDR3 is TGTGCCAGCAGCCAAGTCCTGAGACTAGGAAACACCATATATTTT. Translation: CASSQVLRLGNTIYF.

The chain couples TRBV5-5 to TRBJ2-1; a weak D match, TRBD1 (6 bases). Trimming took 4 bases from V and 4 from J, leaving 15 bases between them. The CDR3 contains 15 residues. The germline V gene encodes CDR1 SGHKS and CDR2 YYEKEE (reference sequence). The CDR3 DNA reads TGTGCCAGCAGCGACGGGACACTTGAATACAATGAGCAGTTCTTC. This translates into CASSDGTLEYNEQFF.

The CDR3 sequence is CASSQDPRGVNTEAFF. CDR3 sequence (DNA): TGCGCCAGCAGCCAAGATCCCCGGGGGGTGAACACTGAAGCTTTCTTT. V is TRBV4-3 and J is TRBJ1-1; perhaps TRBD1 as D (5 bases). This CDR3 contains 16 residues. Trimming pared 0 bases from V and 0 bases from J, leaving 11 bases between. Germline V gene data show CDR1 as LGHNA and CDR2 as YSLEER.

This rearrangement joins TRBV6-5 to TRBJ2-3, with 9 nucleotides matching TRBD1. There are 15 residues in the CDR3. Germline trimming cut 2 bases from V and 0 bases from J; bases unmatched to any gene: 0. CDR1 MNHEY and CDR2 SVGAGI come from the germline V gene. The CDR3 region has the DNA TGTGCCAGCAGTTACGGGACAGGGAGCACAGATACGCAGTATTTT. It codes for CASSYGTGSTDTQYF.

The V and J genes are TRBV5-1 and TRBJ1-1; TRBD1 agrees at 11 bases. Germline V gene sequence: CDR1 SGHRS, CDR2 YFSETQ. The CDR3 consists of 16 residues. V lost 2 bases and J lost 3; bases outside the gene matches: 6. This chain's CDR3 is CASSFRTGGWDTEAFF. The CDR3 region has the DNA TGCGCCAGCAGCTTCCGGACAGGGGGCTGGGACACTGAAGCTTTCTTT. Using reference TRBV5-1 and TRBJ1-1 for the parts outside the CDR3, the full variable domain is KAGVTQTPRYLIKTRGQQVTLSCSPISGHRSVSWYQQTPGQGLQFLFEYFSETQRNKGNFPGRFSGRQFSNSRSEMNVSTLELGDSALYLCASSFRTGGWDTEAFFGQGTRLTVV.

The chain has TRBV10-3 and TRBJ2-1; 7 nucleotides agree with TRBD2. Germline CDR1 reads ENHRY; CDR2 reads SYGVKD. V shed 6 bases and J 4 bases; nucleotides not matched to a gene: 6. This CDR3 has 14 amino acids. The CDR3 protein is CAISPSGGYNEQFF. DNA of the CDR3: TGTGCCATCAGCCCTTCGGGGGGATACAATGAGCAGTTCTTC.

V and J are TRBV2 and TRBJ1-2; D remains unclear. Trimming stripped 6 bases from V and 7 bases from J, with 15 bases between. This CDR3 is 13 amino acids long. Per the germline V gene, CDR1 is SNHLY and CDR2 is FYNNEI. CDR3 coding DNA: TGTGCCAGCAGGGCAAATACTATCCTTGGCTACACCTTC. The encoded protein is CASRANTILGYTF.

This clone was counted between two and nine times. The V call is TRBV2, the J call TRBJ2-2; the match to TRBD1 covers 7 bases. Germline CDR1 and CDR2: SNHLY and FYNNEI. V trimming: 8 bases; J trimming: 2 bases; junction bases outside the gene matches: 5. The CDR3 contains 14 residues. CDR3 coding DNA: TGTGCCAGCCACACAGGGGTCAACACCGGGGAGCTGTTTTTT. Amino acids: CASHTGVNTGELFF.

CDR3 in DNA: TGTGCCAGCAGCCCAGGAGGTACAGCATACGAGCAGTACTTC. It encodes CASSPGGTAYEQYF. The chain carries TRBV9 and TRBJ2-7, with D tentatively TRBD2 (5 bases). The V gene lost 4 bases and the J gene lost 4 bases, with 15 bases spanning the gap. CDR1 and CDR2 (germline): SGDLS, YYNGEE. This CDR3 region has 14 residues.

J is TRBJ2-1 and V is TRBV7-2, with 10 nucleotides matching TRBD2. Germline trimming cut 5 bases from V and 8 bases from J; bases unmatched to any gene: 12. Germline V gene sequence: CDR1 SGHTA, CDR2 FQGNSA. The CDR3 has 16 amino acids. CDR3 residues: CASSKARSGGLDEQFF. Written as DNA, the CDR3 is TGTGCCAGCAGCAAAGCCCGTAGCGGGGGGTTAGATGAGCAGTTCTTC. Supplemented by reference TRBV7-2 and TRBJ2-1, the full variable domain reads GAGVSQSPSNKVTEKGKDVELRCDPISGHTALYWYRQSLGQGLEFLIYFQGNSAPDKSGLPSDRFSAERTGGSVSTLTIQRTQQEDSAVYLCASSKARSGGLDEQFFGPGTRLTVL.

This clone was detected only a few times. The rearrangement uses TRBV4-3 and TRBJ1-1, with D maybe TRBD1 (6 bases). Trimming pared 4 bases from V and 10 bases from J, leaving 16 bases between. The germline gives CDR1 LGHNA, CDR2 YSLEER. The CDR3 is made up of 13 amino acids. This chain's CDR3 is CASSPGTTGGAFF. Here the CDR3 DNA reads TGCGCCAGCAGCCCAGGGACAACGGGAGGAGCTTTCTTT.

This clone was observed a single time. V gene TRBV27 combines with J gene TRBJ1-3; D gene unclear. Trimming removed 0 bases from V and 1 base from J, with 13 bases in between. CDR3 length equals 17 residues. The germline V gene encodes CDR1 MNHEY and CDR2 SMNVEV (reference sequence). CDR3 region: CASSLSAAGLSGNTIYF. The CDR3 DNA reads TGTGCCAGCAGTTTATCGGCAGCGGGCCTTTCTGGAAACACCATATATTTT.

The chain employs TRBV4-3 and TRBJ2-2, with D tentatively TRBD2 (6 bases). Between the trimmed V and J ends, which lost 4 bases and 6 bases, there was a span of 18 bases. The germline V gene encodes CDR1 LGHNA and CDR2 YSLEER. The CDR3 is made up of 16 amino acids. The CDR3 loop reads CASSLLPGEKAGELFF. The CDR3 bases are TGCGCCAGCAGCCTCCTTCCGGGAGAAAAGGCCGGGGAGCTGTTTTTT.

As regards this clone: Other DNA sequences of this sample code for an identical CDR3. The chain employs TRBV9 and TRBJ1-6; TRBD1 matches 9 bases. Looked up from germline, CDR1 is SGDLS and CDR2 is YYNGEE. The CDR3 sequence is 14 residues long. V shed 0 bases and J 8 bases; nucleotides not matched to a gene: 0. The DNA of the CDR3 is TGTGCCAGCAGCGTAGGACAGGGGGATTCACCCCTCCACTTT. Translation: CASSVGQGDSPLHF.

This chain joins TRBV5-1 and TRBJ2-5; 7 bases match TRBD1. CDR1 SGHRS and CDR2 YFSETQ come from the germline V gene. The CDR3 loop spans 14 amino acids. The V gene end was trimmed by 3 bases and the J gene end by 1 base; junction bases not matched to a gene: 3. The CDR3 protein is CASSSWTGQETQYF. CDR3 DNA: TGCGCCAGCAGCTCATGGACAGGCCAAGAGACCCAGTACTTC. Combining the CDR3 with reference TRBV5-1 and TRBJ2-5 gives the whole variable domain KAGVTQTPRYLIKTRGQQVTLSCSPISGHRSVSWYQQTPGQGLQFLFEYFSETQRNKGNFPGRFSGRQFSNSRSEMNVSTLELGDSALYLCASSSWTGQETQYFGPGTRLLVL.

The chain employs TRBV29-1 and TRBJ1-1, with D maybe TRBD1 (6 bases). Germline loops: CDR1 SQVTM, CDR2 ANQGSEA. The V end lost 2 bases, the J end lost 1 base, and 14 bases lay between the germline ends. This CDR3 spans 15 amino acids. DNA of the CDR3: TGCAGCGTTGAAAGGCGTCAGGGGCCGAACACTGAAGCTTTCTTT. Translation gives CSVERRQGPNTEAFF.

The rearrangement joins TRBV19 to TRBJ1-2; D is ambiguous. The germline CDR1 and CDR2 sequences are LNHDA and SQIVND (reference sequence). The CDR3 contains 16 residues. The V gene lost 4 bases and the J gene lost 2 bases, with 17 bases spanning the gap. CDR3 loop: CASSSLRPGGNYGYTF. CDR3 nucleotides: TGTGCCAGTAGTAGCCTTAGACCCGGCGGAAACTATGGCTACACCTTC.

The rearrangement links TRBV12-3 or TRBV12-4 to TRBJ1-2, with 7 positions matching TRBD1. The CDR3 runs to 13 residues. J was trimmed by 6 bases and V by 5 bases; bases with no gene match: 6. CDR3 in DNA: TGTGCCAGCAGTCAACAGGGGCAGGATGGCTACACCTTC. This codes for CASSQQGQDGYTF.

CDR3 DNA sequence: TGTGCCAGCAGTACTCAGCGGGGAGAGACCCAGTACTTC. Translation: CASSTQRGETQYF. The chain couples TRBV2 to TRBJ2-5; 7 bases line up with TRBD2. The CDR3 runs 13 residues. J lost 4 bases, V lost 5 bases, and 4 bases had no gene match. From germline, CDR1 is SNHLY and CDR2 FYNNEI.

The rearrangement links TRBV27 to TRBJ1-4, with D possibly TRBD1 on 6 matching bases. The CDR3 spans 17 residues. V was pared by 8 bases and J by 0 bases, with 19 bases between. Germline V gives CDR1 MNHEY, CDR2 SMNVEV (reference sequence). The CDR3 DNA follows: TGTGCCAGCCCCGGTCCGGACAGCAACTCAACTAATGAAAAACTGTTTTTT. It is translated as CASPGPDSNSTNEKLFF.

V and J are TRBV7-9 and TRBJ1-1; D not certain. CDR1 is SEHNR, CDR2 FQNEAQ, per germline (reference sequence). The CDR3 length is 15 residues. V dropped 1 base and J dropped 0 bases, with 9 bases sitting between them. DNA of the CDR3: TGTGCCAGCAGCTTAGACGGAGGGATGAACACTGAAGCTTTCTTT. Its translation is CASSLDGGMNTEAFF.

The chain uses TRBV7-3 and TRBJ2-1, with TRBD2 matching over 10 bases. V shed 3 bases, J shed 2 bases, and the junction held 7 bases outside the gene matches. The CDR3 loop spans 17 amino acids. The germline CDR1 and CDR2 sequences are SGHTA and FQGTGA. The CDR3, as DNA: TGTGCCAGCAGCTTTGCCGGGACTAGCGTTGCCTACAATGAGCAGTTCTTC. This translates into CASSFAGTSVAYNEQFF.

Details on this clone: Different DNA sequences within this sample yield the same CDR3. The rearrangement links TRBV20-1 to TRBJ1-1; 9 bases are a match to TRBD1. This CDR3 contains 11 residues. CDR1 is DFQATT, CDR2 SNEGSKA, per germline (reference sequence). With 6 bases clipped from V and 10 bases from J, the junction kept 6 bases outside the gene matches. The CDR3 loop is CSASPGQGAFF. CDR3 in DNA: TGCAGTGCCAGTCCGGGACAGGGAGCTTTCTTT.

The CDR3: CASSPRGEYETQYF. In DNA form, the CDR3 reads TGTGCCAGCTCACCCCGGGGGGAGTACGAGACCCAGTACTTC. The chain has TRBV18 and TRBJ2-5; TRBD2 matches at 7 bases. From germline, CDR1 is KGHSH and CDR2 LQKENI. This CDR3 spans 14 amino acids. The V gene end was trimmed by 3 bases and the J gene end by 5 bases; junction bases not matched to a gene: 6.

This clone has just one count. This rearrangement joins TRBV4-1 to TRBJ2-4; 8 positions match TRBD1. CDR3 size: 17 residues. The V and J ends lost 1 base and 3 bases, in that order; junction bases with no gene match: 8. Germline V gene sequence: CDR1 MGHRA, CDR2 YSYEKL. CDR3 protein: CASSQVLDRVGKNIQYF. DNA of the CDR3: TGCGCCAGCAGCCAAGTTTTGGACAGGGTGGGCAAAAACATTCAGTACTTC.